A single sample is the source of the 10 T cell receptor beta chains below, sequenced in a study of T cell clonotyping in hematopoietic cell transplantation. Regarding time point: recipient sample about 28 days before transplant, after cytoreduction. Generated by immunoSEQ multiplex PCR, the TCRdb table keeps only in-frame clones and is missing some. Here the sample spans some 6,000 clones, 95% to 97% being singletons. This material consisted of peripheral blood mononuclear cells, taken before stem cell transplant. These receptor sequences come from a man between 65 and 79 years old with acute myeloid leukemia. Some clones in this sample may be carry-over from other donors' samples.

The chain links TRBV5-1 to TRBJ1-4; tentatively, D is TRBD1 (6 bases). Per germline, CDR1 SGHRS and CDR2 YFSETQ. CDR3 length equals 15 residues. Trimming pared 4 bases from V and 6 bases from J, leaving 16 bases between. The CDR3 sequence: CASSAGAGVDEKLFF. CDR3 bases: TGCGCCAGCAGCGCTGGGGCAGGGGTCGATGAAAAACTGTTTTTT.

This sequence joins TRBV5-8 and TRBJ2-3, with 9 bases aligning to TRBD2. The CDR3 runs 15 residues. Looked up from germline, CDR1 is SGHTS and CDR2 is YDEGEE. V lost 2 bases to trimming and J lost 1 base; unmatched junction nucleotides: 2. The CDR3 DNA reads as TGTGCCAGCAGCTTCAGGACTAGCGGCACAGATACGCAGTATTTT. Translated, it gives CASSFRTSGTDTQYF.

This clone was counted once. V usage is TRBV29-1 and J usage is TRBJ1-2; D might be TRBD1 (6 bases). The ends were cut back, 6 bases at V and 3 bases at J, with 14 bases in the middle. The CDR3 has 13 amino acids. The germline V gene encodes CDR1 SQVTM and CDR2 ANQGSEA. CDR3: CSVARDMDYGYTF. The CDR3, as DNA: TGCAGCGTCGCCCGGGACATGGACTATGGCTACACCTTC. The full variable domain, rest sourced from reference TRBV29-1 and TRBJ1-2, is SAVISQKPSRDICQRGTSLTIQCQVDSQVTMMFWYRQQPGQSLTLIATANQGSEATYESGFVIDKFPISRPNLTFSTLTVSNMSPEDSSIYLCSVARDMDYGYTFGSGTRLTVV.

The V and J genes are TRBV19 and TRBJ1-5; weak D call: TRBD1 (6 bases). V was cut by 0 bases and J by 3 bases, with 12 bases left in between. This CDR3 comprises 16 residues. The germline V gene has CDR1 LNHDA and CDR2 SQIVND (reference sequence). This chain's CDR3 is CASSIETTGLNQPQHF. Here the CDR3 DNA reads TGTGCCAGTAGTATAGAAACAACAGGGCTCAATCAGCCCCAGCATTTT. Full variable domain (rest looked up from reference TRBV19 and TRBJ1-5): DGGITQSPKYLFRKEGQNVTLSCEQNLNHDAMYWYRQDPGQGLRLIYYSQIVNDFQKGDIAEGYSVSREKKESFPLTVTSAQKNPTAFYLCASSIETTGLNQPQHFGDGTRLSIL.

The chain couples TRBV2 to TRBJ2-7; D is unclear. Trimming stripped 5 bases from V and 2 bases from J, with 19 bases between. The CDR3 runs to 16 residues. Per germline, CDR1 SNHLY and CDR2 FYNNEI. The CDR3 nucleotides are TGTGCCAGCAGTCCTCAAGGGTGGCCGTCCCCCTACGAGCAGTACTTC. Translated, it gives CASSPQGWPSPYEQYF.

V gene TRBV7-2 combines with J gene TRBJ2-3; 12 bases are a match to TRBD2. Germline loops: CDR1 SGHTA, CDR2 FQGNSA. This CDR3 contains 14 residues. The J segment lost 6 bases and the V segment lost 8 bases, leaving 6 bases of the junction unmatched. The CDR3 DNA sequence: TGTGCCAGCCGACTAGCGGGAGAATGGGATACGCAGTATTTT. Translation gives CASRLAGEWDTQYF.

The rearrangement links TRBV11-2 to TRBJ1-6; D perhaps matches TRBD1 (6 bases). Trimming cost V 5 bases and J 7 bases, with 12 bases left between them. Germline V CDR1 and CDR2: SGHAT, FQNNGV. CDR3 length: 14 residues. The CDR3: CASSVDRWNSPLHF. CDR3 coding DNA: TGTGCCAGCAGCGTTGACAGGTGGAATTCACCCCTCCACTTT.

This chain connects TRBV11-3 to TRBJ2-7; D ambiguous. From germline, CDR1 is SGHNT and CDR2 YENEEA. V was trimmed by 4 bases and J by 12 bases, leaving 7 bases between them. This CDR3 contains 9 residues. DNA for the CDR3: TGTGCCAGCAGCTCCCGGACGTACTTC. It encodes CASSSRTYF.

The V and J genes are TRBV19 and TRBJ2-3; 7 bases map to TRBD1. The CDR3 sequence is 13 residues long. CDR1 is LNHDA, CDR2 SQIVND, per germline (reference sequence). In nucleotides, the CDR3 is TGTGGTACAACAGGGGATTTCACAGATACGCAGTATTTT. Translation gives CGTTGDFTDTQYF.

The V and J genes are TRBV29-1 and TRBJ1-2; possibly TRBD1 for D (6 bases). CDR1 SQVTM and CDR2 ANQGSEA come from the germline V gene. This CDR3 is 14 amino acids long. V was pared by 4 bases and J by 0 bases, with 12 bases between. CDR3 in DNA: TGCAGCGTTGCCCGGACAGTAGCTAACTATGGCTACACCTTC. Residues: CSVARTVANYGYTF.